Below are 26 T cell receptor beta chains sequenced from a single sample in a study of molecular identifiers for immune sequencing clone quantification. TCRdb fed the PCR reads into MiXCR, producing one record per CDR3 protein. Seen here are approximately 320,000 distinct CDR3 sequences, under 25% observed once, and the top ten hold 0.74%. Sample: naive CD8+ T cells from blood, with Jurkat cell RNA spiked in. Subset specified: FACS-sorted CD8+CD4-CCR7+CD45RA+ naive T cells. These receptors were obtained from a human donor in good health. Some libraries in this study had Jurkat cell RNA spiked in.

As concerns this clonotype: Given a much more abundant clone one base away, this may be a read error. The chain links TRBV29-1 to TRBJ1-1, with no clear D. CDR1 and CDR2 (germline): SQVTM, ANQGSEA. The V and J ends lost 6 bases and 6 bases respectively, with 8 bases between them. The CDR3 has 10 residues. CDR3 protein: CSVTVAEAFF. The CDR3 region has the DNA TGCAGCGTCACAGTGGCTGAAGCTTTCTTT.

This clonotype was detected only a few times. This chain's CDR3 is CASSMRVGLVNTEAFF. The CDR3 DNA is TGTGCCAGTAGTATGAGGGTGGGGCTTGTGAACACTGAAGCTTTCTTT. The V call is TRBV19, the J call TRBJ1-1; D might be TRBD1 (5 bases). Trimming left V 3 bases short and J 0 bases short, with 14 bases between. CDR3 size: 16 residues. Germline lookup yields CDR1 LNHDA and CDR2 SQIVND (reference sequence).

V is TRBV5-4 and J is TRBJ2-3; TRBD2 agrees at 14 bases. CDR1 and CDR2 (germline): SGHNT, YYREEE (reference sequence). The J segment lost 2 bases and the V segment lost 4 bases, leaving 6 bases of the junction unmatched. The CDR3 totals 17 residues. This CDR3 is CASSPGLAGGYTDTQYF. CDR3 nucleotides: TGTGCCAGCAGCCCCGGACTAGCGGGGGGCTACACAGATACGCAGTATTTT.

Notes on this clonotype: It may be a read error: a sequence one base away is much more abundant. The conserved closing phenylalanine or tryptophan is absent in this CDR3, likely reflecting a read error. The chain links TRBV7-8 to TRBJ2-7; no clear D. CDR3 length: 14 amino acids. Looked up from germline, CDR1 is SGHVS and CDR2 is FQNEAQ. Trimming cost V 5 bases and J 0 bases, with 11 bases left between them. The CDR3 reads CASSPEMSSYEQYS. The CDR3 nucleotides are TGTGCCAGCAGCCCAGAGATGAGCTCCTACGAGCAGTACTCC.

This clonotype was found a few times. V and J are TRBV7-9 and TRBJ1-4, with 12 bases identical to TRBD1. The CDR3 consists of 18 residues. The V gene end was trimmed by 4 bases and the J gene end by 0 bases; junction bases not matched to a gene: 6. Germline CDR1 and CDR2: SEHNR and FQNEAQ (reference sequence). CDR3 DNA sequence: TGTGCCAGCAGCTCCGGGACAGGGGGCGTTGCAACTAATGAAAAACTGTTTTTT. It codes for CASSSGTGGVATNEKLFF.

This clonotype was observed at least ten times. The chain links TRBV12-3 or TRBV12-4 to TRBJ2-5, with 10 positions matching TRBD1. CDR3 length: 14 residues. Trimming took 4 bases from V and 4 from J; bases not matched to a gene: 3. CDR3 DNA: TGTGCCAGCAGTTCGGGACAGGGGCGAGAGACCCAGTACTTC. Translation gives CASSSGQGRETQYF.

The chain is built from TRBV4-3 and TRBJ2-3; D ambiguous. The ends were cut back, 1 base at V and 3 bases at J, with 14 bases in the middle. The CDR3 is 16 residues long. CDR1 and CDR2 from the germline V gene are LGHNA and YSLEER. The chain's CDR3 is CASSQGWAGLTDTQYF. The CDR3 bases are TGCGCCAGCAGCCAAGGTTGGGCCGGCTTAACAGATACGCAGTATTTT.

This chain links TRBV6-5 with TRBJ2-1, with D hard to call. Germline V gene sequence: CDR1 MNHEY, CDR2 SVGAGI. V lost 5 bases, J lost 9 bases, and 23 bases lay in between. The CDR3 runs to 16 residues. The CDR3 nucleotides read TGTGCCAGCAGTAACCCGCTAGAACGCCTGTCGGGTGAGCAGTTCTTC. This encodes CASSNPLERLSGEQFF.

Of note for this clonotype: A much larger clone lies one base from this, so it may be a read error. The rearrangement links TRBV5-6 to TRBJ2-6; D is uncertain. The CDR3 contains 14 residues. CDR1 SGHDT and CDR2 YYEEEE come from the germline V gene. The CDR3 bases are TGTGCCAGCGGCTTCGGCTCTGGGGCCAACGTCCTGACTTTC. Residues: CASGFGSGANVLTF.

In the case of this clonotype: With a much larger clone just one base away, this may be a read error. V is TRBV5-6 and J is TRBJ1-2; weak D call: TRBD1 (5 bases). Germline V CDR1 and CDR2: SGHDT, YYEEEE. The CDR3 runs to 16 residues. The DNA of the CDR3 is TGTGCCAGCAGCTTACTAGGGGAGGATCCCTACTATAGCTACACCTTC. Protein: CASSLLGEDPYYSYTF. The full variable domain, rest sourced from reference TRBV5-6 and TRBJ1-2, is DAGVTQSPTHLIKTRGQQVTLRCSPKSGHDTVSWYQQALGQGPQFIFQYYEEEERQRGNFPDRFSGHQFPNYSSELNVNALLLGDSALYLCASSLLGEDPYYSYTFGSGTRLTVV.

This chain uses TRBV2 with TRBJ2-3; D is ambiguous. The V end was cut by 0 bases, the J end by 2 bases, with 12 bases between. The CDR3 runs 16 residues. Germline CDR1 reads SNHLY; CDR2 reads FYNNEI. The chain's CDR3 is CASSEAYTKNTDTQYF. The CDR3 DNA is TGTGCCAGCAGTGAAGCCTACACGAAAAACACAGATACGCAGTATTTT. The entire variable domain, with the rest obtained from reference TRBV2 and TRBJ2-3, is as follows: EPEVTQTPSHQVTQMGQEVILRCVPISNHLYFYWYRQILGQKVEFLVSFYNNEISEKSEIFDDQFSVERPDGSNFTLKIRSTKLEDSAMYFCASSEAYTKNTDTQYFGPGTRLTVL.

A note on this clonotype: A read error may be the cause here, since a much bigger clone is one base away. V gene TRBV12-3 or TRBV12-4 combines with J gene TRBJ1-3; D remains ambiguous. Trimming cost V 8 bases and J 4 bases, with 12 bases left between them. CDR3 length: 13 amino acids. Here the CDR3 reads CASCPNVGNTIYF. The DNA for the CDR3 is TGTGCCAGCTGCCCCAACGTGGGAAACACCATATATTTT.

The table lists this clonotype with many counts. The chain employs TRBV29-1 and TRBJ2-2; 7 bases line up with TRBD2. The CDR3 is 12 amino acids. Trimming took 7 bases from V and 1 from J; bases not matched to a gene: 0. From germline, CDR1 is SQVTM and CDR2 ANQGSEA. CDR3: CSGEGNTGELFF. Written as DNA, the CDR3 is TGCAGCGGGGAGGGGAACACCGGGGAGCTGTTTTTT.

The J gene is TRBJ2-5, the V gene TRBV6-5; D is tentatively TRBD1 or TRBD2 (5 bases each). V was pared by 6 bases and J by 1 base, with 15 bases between. The germline CDR1 and CDR2 sequences are MNHEY and SVGAGI. This CDR3 has 15 amino acids. This chain's CDR3 is CASSHLRGIQETQYF. The CDR3, as DNA: TGTGCCAGCAGCCATCTCCGGGGCATCCAAGAGACCCAGTACTTC.

The chain uses TRBV6-2 or TRBV6-3 and TRBJ2-1, with D uncertain. The germline V and J ends were trimmed by 2 bases and 2 bases, with 13 bases remaining between them. This CDR3 contains 16 residues. The germline V gene has CDR1 MNHEY and CDR2 SVGEGT. The chain's CDR3 is CASSYEVFGPYNEQFF. The CDR3 DNA reads as TGTGCCAGCAGTTACGAAGTATTTGGCCCCTACAATGAGCAGTTCTTC.

The gene calls are TRBV14 and TRBJ1-3; 12 positions agree with TRBD1. Germline assignment: CDR1 SGHDN and CDR2 FVKESK. The junction had 2 bases not matched to a gene; V was cut back by 4 bases and J by 4 bases. CDR3 length: 15 amino acids. CDR3 DNA sequence: TGTGCCAGCAGCCGGGGACAGGGGGCAGGAAACACCATATATTTT. It codes for CASSRGQGAGNTIYF.

There are a few counts of this clonotype. This chain links TRBV10-3 with TRBJ2-3; 7 nucleotides match TRBD2. Germline CDR1 and CDR2: ENHRY and SYGVKD. Trimming at V came to 2 bases and at J to 5 bases, leaving 1 base not matched to a gene. The CDR3 loop spans 13 amino acids. The CDR3 DNA follows: TGTGCCATCAGTGAGGCGGGAGAAGATACGCAGTATTTT. Translated: CAISEAGEDTQYF.

The sample holds a few counts of this clonotype. The rearrangement uses TRBV5-4 and TRBJ1-3, with D possibly matching TRBD1 (5 bases). With 4 bases removed from V and 7 bases from J, the gap between germline ends came to 21 bases. The CDR3 length is 16 residues. CDR1 and CDR2 from the germline V gene are SGHNT and YYREEE (reference sequence). CDR3 amino acids: CASSRPGRSSDNTIYF. The CDR3 coding sequence is TGTGCCAGCAGCAGACCGGGGCGGTCATCAGATAACACCATATATTTT. Filled out from reference TRBV5-4 and TRBJ1-3, the complete variable domain reads ETGVTQSPTHLIKTRGQQVTLRCSSQSGHNTVSWYQQALGQGPQFIFQYYREEENGRGNFPPRFSGLQFPNYSSELNVNALELDDSALYLCASSRPGRSSDNTIYFGEGSWLTVV.

This chain connects TRBV7-2 to TRBJ2-3; TRBD2 is a possible D gene (5 bases). Trimming took 3 bases from V and 7 from J, leaving 11 bases between them. Germline CDR1 and CDR2: SGHTA and FQGNSA. The CDR3 covers 13 residues. CDR3 DNA sequence: TGTGCCAGCAGCTTCATCGGGGAGTATACGCAGTATTTT. Translated, it gives CASSFIGEYTQYF.

The chain joins TRBV2 to TRBJ2-1; 11 bases align to TRBD2. The CDR3 is made up of 18 amino acids. CDR1 is SNHLY, CDR2 FYNNEI, per germline. Trimming at V came to 1 base and at J to 10 bases, leaving 15 bases not matched to a gene. The CDR3: CASSEGIAGGPPHGEQFF. The CDR3 DNA reads TGTGCCAGCAGTGAAGGGATAGCGGGGGGGCCACCTCATGGCGAGCAGTTCTTC.

This rearrangement joins TRBV25-1 to TRBJ2-7; possibly TRBD2 for D (6 bases). Trimming cost V 3 bases and J 10 bases, with 16 bases left between them. CDR1 is MGHDK, CDR2 SYGVNS, per germline. The CDR3 has 13 amino acids. The DNA of the CDR3 is TGTGCCAGCAGTGATCCTTACGGAGGGTCTCAGTACTTC. It is translated as CASSDPYGGSQYF.

In the case of this clonotype: A read error may be the cause here, since a much bigger clone is one base away. The conserved final phenylalanine or tryptophan is absent from the CDR3, which likely points to a read error. The chain is built from TRBV7-3 and TRBJ1-1; 8 bases match TRBD1. The CDR3 is 16 residues long. The V gene end was trimmed by 1 base and the J gene end by 4 bases; junction bases not matched to a gene: 8. Germline V lookup: CDR1 SGHTA, CDR2 FQGTGA. CDR3 sequence: CASSLKAGGQGTEAFS. For the CDR3, the DNA is TGTGCCAGCAGCTTAAAGGCAGGGGGCCAGGGCACTGAAGCTTTCTCT.

V gene TRBV19 combines with J gene TRBJ2-3; weak D call: TRBD2 (5 bases). CDR1 and CDR2 (germline): LNHDA, SQIVND (reference sequence). V lost 7 bases and J lost 0, with 20 bases in between. This CDR3 is built from 17 residues. CDR3 in DNA: TGTGCCAGTAACTCTCAATCCCGGGGTTTTAGCACAGATACGCAGTATTTT. It codes for CASNSQSRGFSTDTQYF.

As concerns this clonotype: Without the conserved terminal phenylalanine or tryptophan, this CDR3 likely stems from a read error. The chain recombines TRBV29-1 with TRBJ1-1, with D unclear. With 2 bases removed from V and 4 bases from J, the gap between germline ends came to 11 bases. The CDR3 runs 13 residues. Germline V gene lookup returns CDR1 SQVTM and CDR2 ANQGSEA. DNA of the CDR3: TGCAGCGTTGAAACATCCTCAAGCACTGAAGCTTTCTCT. Protein sequence: CSVETSSSTEAFS.

Comment on this clonotype: The junction differs from germline at one of its ends, possibly a read error. The chain carries TRBV28 and TRBJ2-1; D not certain. The CDR3 is made up of 14 amino acids. Germline V gene lookup returns CDR1 MDHEN and CDR2 SYDVKM. In nucleotides, the CDR3 is TGTGCCAGCAGCGCTTGGGCCTCCCACAATGAGCAGTTCTTC. Its protein is CASSAWASHNEQFF.

Details on this clonotype: The germline gene is not matched at one end of the junction; a read error may be the cause. The chain joins TRBV7-8 to TRBJ2-5, with D maybe TRBD2 (6 bases). Germline CDR1 and CDR2: SGHVS and FQNEAQ. The CDR3 totals 15 residues. The DNA for the CDR3 is TGTGCCAGCAGCTTAGCTCTCACGGGCCGGGAGACCCGGTACTTC. It is translated as CASSLALTGRETRYF. The full variable domain, its missing parts supplied by reference TRBV7-8 and TRBJ2-5, is GAGVSQSPRYKVAKRGQDVALRCDPISGHVSLFWYQQALGQGPEFLTYFQNEAQLDKSGLPSDRFFAERPEGSVSTLKIQRTQQEDSAVYLCASSLALTGRETRYFGPGTRLLVL.